These T cell receptor beta chains were read from a single sample in a study of cytomegalovirus exposure and HLA in healthy donors. Here immunoSEQ multiplex PCR was the method, and the copy in TCRdb shows in-frame clones only, minus some. The repertoire includes 250,000 to 400,000 clones, roughly 87% of them detected once, and around 0.88% sits in the top ten. Material for sequencing was PBMCs. The receptors were gathered from a man aged 25 to 45 in good health and CMV-seronegative. CDR3s include the opening cysteine and the closing phenylalanine or tryptophan. D genes are given only for firm matches. The size entry is marked missing in some rows and otherwise reads once, few, many or a size class.

NA TRBD2 TRBJ2-5 TRBV7-6 TGTGCCAGCAGCTTGGGCGGGGGCCAAGAGACCCAGTACTTC CASSLGGGQETQYF
NA NA TRBJ1-4 TRBV29-1 TGCAGCGTTGATGTCCTAGGAACTAATGAAAAACTGTTTTTT CSVDVLGTNEKLFF
NA NA TRBJ2-3 TRBV7-8 TGTGCCAGCAGCTTCCGAATCCTAGCAGATACGCAGTATTTT CASSFRILADTQYF
NA NA TRBJ1-3 TRBV27 TGTGCCAGCAGTCCCCGGGCAGGGTTTGGAAACACCATATATTTT CASSPRAGFGNTIYF
once NA TRBJ1-6 TRBV19 TGTGCCAGTAGTATCGGAACAGGGATTAATTCACCCCTCCACTTT CASSIGTGINSPLHF
NA NA TRBJ2-1 TRBV13 TGTGCCAGCAGTTTGTTTGGGCGGGACTACAATGAGCAGTTCTTC CASSLFGRDYNEQFF
NA TRBD1 TRBJ1-1 TRBV7-9 TGTGCCAGCAGCTTATTGGGACAGGGGAGGACTGAAGCTTTCTTT CASSLLGQGRTEAFF
NA TRBD1 TRBJ2-3 TRBV6-5 TGTGCCAGCAGTTTGACAGGGATCAGCACAGATACGCAGTATTTT CASSLTGISTDTQYF
NA NA TRBJ2-5 TRBV5-4 TGTGCCAGCAGCCCTAGGGGGGGAGAGACCCAGTACTTC CASSPRGGETQYF
once NA TRBJ1-5 TRBV6-1 TGTGCCAGTTCTCGGGGAAGCAATCAGCCCCAGCATTTT CASSRGSNQPQHF
NA NA TRBJ1-2 TRBV5-1 TGCGCCAGCGGTTGGCACAGCGGCCCGCTCGGAGGCTACACCTTC CASGWHSGPLGGYTF
NA NA TRBJ2-1 TRBV7-2 TGTGCCAGCAGCTATCCCGGGACTGGAGTACATGAGCAGTTCTTC CASSYPGTGVHEQFF
once TRBD1 TRBJ1-2 TRBV7-9 TGTGCCAGCAGCAGACAGGGCGATGGCTACACCTTC CASSRQGDGYTF
NA NA TRBJ1-1 TRBV4-1 TGCGCCAGCAGCACCTCGGGGGGGGCAGGCACTGAAGCTTTCTTT CASSTSGGAGTEAFF
NA TRBD1 TRBJ2-1 TRBV5-6 TGTGCCAGCAGCTTGGAATTTAGACAGGGTGGTAATGAGCAGTTCTTC CASSLEFRQGGNEQFF
NA TRBD2 TRBJ2-7 TRBV18 TGTGCCAGCTCACCCGCGGGGGACTACGAGCAGTACTTC CASSPAGDYEQYF
NA TRBD1 TRBJ2-1 TRBV9 TGTGCCAGCAGCGTAGCTAGGGACAGCTACTTTTTTAGCAATGAGCAGTTCTTC CASSVARDSYFFSNEQFF
NA NA TRBJ2-3 TRBV11-3 TGTGCCAGCAGCCGAGGGCGGGGGCCTAACCCTAGCACAGATACGCAGTATTTT CASSRGRGPNPSTDTQYF
NA NA TRBJ2-2 TRBV12-5 TGTGCTAGTGGTCCGCCGACAGGGAACACCGGGGAGCTGTTTTTT CASGPPTGNTGELFF
NA NA TRBJ2-7 TRBV11-2 TGTGCCAGCAGCCCAACGGCGGCCGGGAACCGGTACTTC CASSPTAAGNRYF
NA NA TRBJ2-6 TRBV11-2 TGTGCCAGCACCCCGGCAGGGGCTGGGGCCAACGTCCTGACTTTC CASTPAGAGANVLTF
NA TRBD1 TRBJ2-7 TRBV6-1 TGTGCCAGCAGTGAAGCGGGGACAGTTCTCTACGAGCAGTACTTC CASSEAGTVLYEQYF
NA TRBD1 TRBJ1-1 TRBV18 TGTGCCAGCTCACCTCCGGGAGGGGGCTCGAACACTGAAGCTTTCTTT CASSPPGGGSNTEAFF
NA TRBD1 TRBJ1-6 TRBV4-1 TGCGCCAGCAGCCAACAGACAGGGTATAATTCACCCCTCCACTTT CASSQQTGYNSPLHF
NA NA TRBJ1-1 TRBV14 TGTGCCAGCAGCCTGAGGAGGGCTGAAGCTTTCTTT CASSLRRAEAFF
NA TRBD1 TRBJ1-1 TRBV5-1 TGCGCCAGCAGCTTGGGGACAGGTCCTGAAGCTTTCTTT CASSLGTGPEAFF
NA TRBD1 TRBJ1-1 TRBV9 TGTGCCAGCAGCGCCTCACGACAGGGGGCGGGATTCGGGTTCACTGAAGCTTTCTTT CASSASRQGAGFGFTEAFF
NA NA TRBJ1-6 TRBV9 TGTGCCACTGGGAGATCCTATAATTCACCCCTCCACTTT CATGRSYNSPLHF
NA TRBD2 TRBJ2-1 TRBV6-5 TGTGCCAGCAGTTACTTGACGGGGGGGCCTAATGAGCAGTTCTTC CASSYLTGGPNEQFF
few NA TRBJ2-7 TRBV27 TGTGCCAGCAGTTTTGGGAGGGAGCAGTACTTC CASSFGREQYF
NA TRBD2 TRBJ2-1 TRBV15 TGTGCCACCAGCCCTTGGACTAGTCGTGAGCAGTTCTTC CATSPWTSREQFF
NA NA TRBJ2-1 TRBV4-1 TGCGCCAGCAGCCAAGACGGGCTAGAAGAGGGGCAGTTCTTC CASSQDGLEEGQFF
NA NA TRBJ1-1 TRBV2 TGTGCCAGCAAAGTGAACACCAGGGCCGCTGAAGCTTTCTTT CASKVNTRAAEAFF
NA TRBD2 TRBJ2-5 TRBV7-9 TGTGCCAGCAGCTTATTCCCCTCCTACGGGGGGACTCAAGAGACCCAGTACTTC CASSLFPSYGGTQETQYF
NA TRBD2 TRBJ2-1 TRBV6-5 TGTGCCAGCAGTGCGGGGGAGCCCTACAATGAGCAGTTCTTC CASSAGEPYNEQFF
NA TRBD2 TRBJ2-7 TRBV29-1 TGCAGCGTCGCACTAGCGGGGGGGCCGTACGAGCAGTACTTC CSVALAGGPYEQYF
NA TRBD1 TRBJ1-1 TRBV12-5 TGTGCTAGTACCTTGACAGGGGTCACTGAAGCTTTCTTT CASTLTGVTEAFF
NA NA TRBJ2-7 TRBV27 TGTGCCAGCAGTTTATCTAACAGGCAGACATCCGAGCAGTACTTC CASSLSNRQTSEQYF
NA NA TRBJ1-2 TRBV4-1 TGCGCCAGCAGCCAGCCCCTACGGGAATACTATGGCTACACCTTC CASSQPLREYYGYTF
NA NA TRBJ2-1 TRBV7-8 TGTGCCAGCAGCCGTAGGGGTATAAATGAGCAGTTCTTC CASSRRGINEQFF
NA NA TRBJ1-6 TRBV5-6 TGTGCCAGCAGCTTTCTTTTCGGAGGGGTGAGTGGTTCACCCCTCCACTTT CASSFLFGGVSGSPLHF
NA NA TRBJ1-6 TRBV7-2 TGTGCCAGCAGCTTAGCGGACATTGGGTATTCACCCCTCCACTTT CASSLADIGYSPLHF
NA NA TRBJ2-3 TRBV6-5 TGTGCCAGCAGCCCAAGTAGAGATACGCAGTATTTT CASSPSRDTQYF
NA NA TRBJ2-7 TRBV13 TGTGCCAGCAGCCGACGGGGTTACTCCTACGAGCAGTACTTC CASSRRGYSYEQYF
NA TRBD2 TRBJ2-3 TRBV7-9 TGTGCCAGCAGCCGTAGCGGGGGGGCAACAGATACGCAGTATTTT CASSRSGGATDTQYF
NA TRBD1 TRBJ2-3 TRBV7-2 TGTGCCAGCAGCCCCGGGACAGGTGGAGATACGCAGTATTTT CASSPGTGGDTQYF
NA NA TRBJ2-1 TRBV19 TGTGCCAGTAGTATAGATTTCACATCAGGGAGGCAGCAGTTCTTC CASSIDFTSGRQQFF
NA NA TRBJ1-1 TRBV29-1 TGCAGCGGATACAGGGACGAGGTGAACACTGAAGCTTTCTTT CSGYRDEVNTEAFF
NA NA TRBJ2-7 TRBV13 TGTGCCAGCAGCTTAGGCGACAGGGAGGCCTACGAGCAGTACTTC CASSLGDREAYEQYF
few NA TRBJ2-7 TRBV4-3 TGCGCCAGCAGCCAATTCAACTACGAGCAGTACTTC CASSQFNYEQYF
NA TRBD2 TRBJ2-1 TRBV27 TGTGCCAGCAGTCCTTTAGCGGGGCTTAACAATGAGCAGTTCTTC CASSPLAGLNNEQFF
NA TRBD1 TRBJ2-7 TRBV6-4 TGTGCCAGCCGCGAGTGGGGACAGGGTATATACGAGCAGTACTTC CASREWGQGIYEQYF
NA NA TRBJ2-1 TRBV5-4 TGTGCCAGCATCCACTGGGAAGGGGGCTACAATGAGCAGTTCTTC CASIHWEGGYNEQFF
NA NA TRBJ1-4 TRBV19 TGTGCCAGTAGTAAGTCGAGGGCTGGTGAAAAACTGTTTTTT CASSKSRAGEKLFF
NA NA TRBJ2-7 TRBV6-1 TGTGCCAGCAGGCCTACAGTAACCTACGAGCAGTACTTC CASRPTVTYEQYF
NA NA TRBJ2-2 TRBV5-8 TGTGCCAGCAGCAAAACTTCCGGGAGCCATATCACCGGGGAGCTGTTTTTT CASSKTSGSHITGELFF
few NA TRBJ1-5 TRBV27 TGTGCCAGCAGTCCCGGTTTGTGGACACAGGATCAGCCCCAGCATTTT CASSPGLWTQDQPQHF
NA TRBD2 TRBJ2-3 TRBV7-9 TGTGCCAGCACCGCCCTCCCCCCGGGGGGTGGAAGGGGAGATACGCAGTATTTT CASTALPPGGGRGDTQYF
few TRBD2 TRBJ2-7 TRBV4-1 TGCGCCAGCAGCCCTGCTAGCGGAAGCTCCTACGAGCAGTACTTC CASSPASGSSYEQYF
few NA TRBJ1-2 TRBV21-1 TGTGCCAGCAGCAAGGACACTTATGGCTACACCTTC CASSKDTYGYTF